The sequence of this T cell receptor beta chain was determined in a study of cytomegalovirus exposure and HLA in healthy donors. Study-wide results and caveats: A later analysis reportedly identified an Asian-associated ancestry cluster as carrying fewer N-insertions than the roughly 720-donor mean.

PCR employed 60 Vbeta and 13 Jbeta primers. The data were produced by immunoSEQ multiplex PCR, yet TCRdb's version contains in-frame clones alone and is incomplete. The table shows roughly 62,000 clones, with 60% to 85% occurring only once. A word on this clone: What it binds is not known.

The germline V and J ends were trimmed by 0 bases and 5 bases, with 11 bases remaining between them. CDR3 length equals 16 residues. Germline V lookup: CDR1 LGHNA, CDR2 YSLEER. The sample was PBMCs. J is TRBJ1-6 and V is TRBV4-3, with D possibly matching TRBD1 (6 bases). The receptor was derived from a woman in her thirties or forties in good health and CMV-seropositive. CDR3 amino acids: CASSQEVDRDNSPLHF. The CDR3, as DNA: TGCGCCAGCAGCCAAGAGGTGGACAGAGATAATTCACCCCTCCACTTT.